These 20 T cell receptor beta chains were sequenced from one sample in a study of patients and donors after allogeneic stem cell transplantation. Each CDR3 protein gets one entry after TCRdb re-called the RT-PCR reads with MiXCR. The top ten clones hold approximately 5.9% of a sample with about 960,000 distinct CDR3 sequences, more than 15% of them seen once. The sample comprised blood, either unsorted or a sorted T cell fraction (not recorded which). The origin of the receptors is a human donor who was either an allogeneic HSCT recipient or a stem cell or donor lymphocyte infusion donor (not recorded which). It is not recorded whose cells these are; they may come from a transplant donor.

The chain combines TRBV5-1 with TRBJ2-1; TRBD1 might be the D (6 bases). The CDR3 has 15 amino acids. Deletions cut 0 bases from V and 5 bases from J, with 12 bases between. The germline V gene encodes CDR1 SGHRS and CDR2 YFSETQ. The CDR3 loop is CASSLGQAKHNEQFF. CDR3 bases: TGCGCCAGCAGCTTGGGACAGGCAAAACACAATGAGCAGTTCTTC.

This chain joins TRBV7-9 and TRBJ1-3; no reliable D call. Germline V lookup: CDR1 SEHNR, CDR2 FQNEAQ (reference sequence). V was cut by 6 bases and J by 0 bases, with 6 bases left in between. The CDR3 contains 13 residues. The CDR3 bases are TGTGCCAGCAGACAGAACTCTGGAAACACCATATATTTT. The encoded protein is CASRQNSGNTIYF.

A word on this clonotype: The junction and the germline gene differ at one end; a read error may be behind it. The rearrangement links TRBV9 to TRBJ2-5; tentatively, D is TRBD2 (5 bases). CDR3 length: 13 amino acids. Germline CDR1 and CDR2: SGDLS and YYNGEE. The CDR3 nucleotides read TGTGCCAGCAGAGTAGGAGAGCGGGAGACCCAGTACTTC. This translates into CASRVGERETQYF.

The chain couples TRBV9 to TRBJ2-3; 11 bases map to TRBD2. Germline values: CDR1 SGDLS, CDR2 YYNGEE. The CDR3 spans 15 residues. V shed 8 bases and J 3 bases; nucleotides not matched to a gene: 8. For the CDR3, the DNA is TGTGCCAGTTCCGGGACTAGCGGTAGAACAGATACGCAGTATTTT. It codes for CASSGTSGRTDTQYF.

CDR3 in amino acids: CASTGGSWPYGYTF. The CDR3, as DNA: TGTGCCAGCACCGGGGGGTCGTGGCCCTATGGCTACACCTTC. The chain uses TRBV12-3 or TRBV12-4 and TRBJ1-2, with D tentatively TRBD1 (5 bases). This CDR3 contains 14 residues. V was clipped by 7 bases and J by 4 bases, with 16 bases between them.

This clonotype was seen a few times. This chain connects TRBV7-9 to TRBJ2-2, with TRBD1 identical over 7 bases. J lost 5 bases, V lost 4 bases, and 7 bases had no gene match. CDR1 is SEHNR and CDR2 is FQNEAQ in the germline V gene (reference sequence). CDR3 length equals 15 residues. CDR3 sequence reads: CASSSDRPGTGELFF. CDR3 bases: TGTGCCAGCAGCTCGGACAGGCCGGGGACCGGGGAGCTGTTTTTT. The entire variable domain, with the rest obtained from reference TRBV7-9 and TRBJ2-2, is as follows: DTGVSQNPRHKITKRGQNVTFRCDPISEHNRLYWYRQTLGQGPEFLTYFQNEAQLEKSRLLSDRFSAERPKGSFSTLEIQRTEQGDSAMYLCASSSDRPGTGELFFGEGSRLTVL.

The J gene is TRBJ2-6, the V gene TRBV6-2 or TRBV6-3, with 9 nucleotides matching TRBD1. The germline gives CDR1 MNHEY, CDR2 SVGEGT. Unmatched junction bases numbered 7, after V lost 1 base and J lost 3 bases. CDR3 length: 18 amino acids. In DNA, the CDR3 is TGTGCCAGCAGTTACTTGGGACAGGGAATTTTTGGGGCCAACGTCCTGACTTTC. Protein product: CASSYLGQGIFGANVLTF.

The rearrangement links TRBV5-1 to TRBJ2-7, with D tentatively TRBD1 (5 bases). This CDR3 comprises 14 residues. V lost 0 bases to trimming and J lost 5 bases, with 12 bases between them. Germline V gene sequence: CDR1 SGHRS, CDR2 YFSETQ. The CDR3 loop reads CASSLVGARDEQYF. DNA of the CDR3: TGCGCCAGCAGCTTGGTTGGGGCAAGAGACGAGCAGTACTTC.

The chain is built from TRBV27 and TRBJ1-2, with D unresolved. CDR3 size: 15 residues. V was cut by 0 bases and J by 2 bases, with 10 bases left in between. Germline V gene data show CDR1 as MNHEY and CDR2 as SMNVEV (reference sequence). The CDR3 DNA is TGTGCCAGCAGTTTATCTTACTTGGGGAACTATGGCTACACCTTC. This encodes CASSLSYLGNYGYTF.

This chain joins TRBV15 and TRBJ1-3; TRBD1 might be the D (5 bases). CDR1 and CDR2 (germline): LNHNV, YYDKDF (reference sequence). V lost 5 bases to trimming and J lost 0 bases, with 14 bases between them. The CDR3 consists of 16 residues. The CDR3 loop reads CATSRSGDSSGNTIYF. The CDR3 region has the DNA TGTGCCACCAGCCGCTCTGGGGACTCCTCTGGAAACACCATATATTTT.

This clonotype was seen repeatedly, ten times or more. The CDR3 reads CASSQEGSRRYTEAFF. The DNA for the CDR3 is TGCGCCAGCAGCCAAGAGGGATCCCGCAGGTACACTGAAGCTTTCTTT. V and J are TRBV4-1 and TRBJ1-1; D is undetermined. V was cut by 0 bases and J by 3 bases, with 14 bases left in between. The CDR3 covers 16 residues. Germline V lookup: CDR1 MGHRA, CDR2 YSYEKL.

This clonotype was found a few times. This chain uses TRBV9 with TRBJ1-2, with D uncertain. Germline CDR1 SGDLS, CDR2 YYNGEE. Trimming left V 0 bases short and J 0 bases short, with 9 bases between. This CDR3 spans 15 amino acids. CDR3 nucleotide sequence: TGTGCCAGCAGCGTAGAAGCATTCCCTAACTATGGCTACACCTTC. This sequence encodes CASSVEAFPNYGYTF.

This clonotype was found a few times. The CDR3 loop reads CASSLGLPRYNEQFF. Written as DNA, the CDR3 is TGTGCCAGCAGTCTAGGACTCCCCCGCTACAATGAGCAGTTCTTC. The chain is built from TRBV27 and TRBJ2-1, with D possibly being TRBD2 (5 bases). Germline V lookup: CDR1 MNHEY, CDR2 SMNVEV (reference sequence). The CDR3 length is 15 residues. The V end lost 5 bases, the J end lost 3 bases, and 14 bases lay between the germline ends.

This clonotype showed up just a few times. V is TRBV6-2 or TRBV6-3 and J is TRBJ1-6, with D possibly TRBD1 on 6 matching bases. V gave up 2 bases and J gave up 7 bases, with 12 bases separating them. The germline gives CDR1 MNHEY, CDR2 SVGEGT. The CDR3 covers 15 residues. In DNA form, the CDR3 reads TGTGCCAGCAGTTACGTCCGAGGGGGAAATTCACCCCTCCACTTT. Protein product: CASSYVRGGNSPLHF.

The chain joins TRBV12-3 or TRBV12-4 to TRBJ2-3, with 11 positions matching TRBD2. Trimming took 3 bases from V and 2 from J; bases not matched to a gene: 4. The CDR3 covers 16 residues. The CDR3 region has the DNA TGTGCCAGCAGTTTGCGTAGCGGGGGGGCCACAGATACGCAGTATTTT. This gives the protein CASSLRSGGATDTQYF.

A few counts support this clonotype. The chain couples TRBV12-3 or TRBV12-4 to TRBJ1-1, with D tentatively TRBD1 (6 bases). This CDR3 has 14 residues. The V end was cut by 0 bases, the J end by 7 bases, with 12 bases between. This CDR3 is CASSLAGTSYEAFF. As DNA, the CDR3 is TGTGCCAGCAGTTTAGCGGGGACATCTTATGAAGCTTTCTTT.

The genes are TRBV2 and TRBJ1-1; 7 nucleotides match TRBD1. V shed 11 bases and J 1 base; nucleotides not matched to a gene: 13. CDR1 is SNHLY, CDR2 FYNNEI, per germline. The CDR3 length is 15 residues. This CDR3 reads CALRGQTLGNTEAFF. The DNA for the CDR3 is TGTGCCCTAAGGGGACAGACGTTGGGGAACACTGAAGCTTTCTTT.

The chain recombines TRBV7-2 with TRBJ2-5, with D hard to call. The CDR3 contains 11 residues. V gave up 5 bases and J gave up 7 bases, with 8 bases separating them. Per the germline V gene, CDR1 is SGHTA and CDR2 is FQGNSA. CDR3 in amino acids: CASSVAPTQYF. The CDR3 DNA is TGTGCCAGCAGCGTGGCGCCGACCCAGTACTTC.

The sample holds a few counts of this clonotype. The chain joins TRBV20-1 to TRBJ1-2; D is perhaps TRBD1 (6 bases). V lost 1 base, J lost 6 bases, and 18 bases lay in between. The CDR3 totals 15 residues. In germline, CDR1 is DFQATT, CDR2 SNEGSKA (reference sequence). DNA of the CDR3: TGCAGTGCTAGAGTGAGGACAGCCGGCGAGGATGGCTACACCTTC. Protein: CSARVRTAGEDGYTF.

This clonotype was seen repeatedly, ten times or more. CDR3 in DNA: TGTGCCACCGCGGGAGTCTCCTACAATGAGCAGTTCTTC. The encoded protein is CATAGVSYNEQFF. The J gene is TRBJ2-1, the V gene TRBV10-3; TRBD2 aligns across 7 bases. Germline assignment: CDR1 ENHRY and CDR2 SYGVKD. With V trimmed by 10 bases and J by 0 bases, 3 bases remained unmatched. This CDR3 is 13 amino acids long.